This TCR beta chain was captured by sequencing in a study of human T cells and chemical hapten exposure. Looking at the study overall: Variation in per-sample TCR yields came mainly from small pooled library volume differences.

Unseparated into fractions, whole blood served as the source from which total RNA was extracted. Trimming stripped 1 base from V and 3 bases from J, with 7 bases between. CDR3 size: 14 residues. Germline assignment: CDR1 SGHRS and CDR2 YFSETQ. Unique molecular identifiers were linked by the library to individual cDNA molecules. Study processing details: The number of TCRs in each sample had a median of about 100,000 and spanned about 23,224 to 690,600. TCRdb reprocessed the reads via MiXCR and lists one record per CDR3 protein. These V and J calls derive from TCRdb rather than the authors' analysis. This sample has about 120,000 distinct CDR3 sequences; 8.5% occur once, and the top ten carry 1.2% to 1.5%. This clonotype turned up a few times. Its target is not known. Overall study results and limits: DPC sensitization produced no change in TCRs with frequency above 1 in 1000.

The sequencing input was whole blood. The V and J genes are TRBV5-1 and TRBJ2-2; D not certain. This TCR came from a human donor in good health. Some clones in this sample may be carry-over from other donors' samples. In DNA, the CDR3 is TGCGCCAGCAGCTTGATACCGCACACCGGGGAGCTGTTTTTT. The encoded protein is CASSLIPHTGELFF.